This T cell receptor beta chain appears in the sequencing data of a study of blood T cell repertoires in COVID-19. Across the study: T cells, B-cell-depleted T cells, or PBMCs supplied cDNA or gDNA.

CDR1 is SGHAT and CDR2 is FQDESV in the germline V gene (reference sequence). Trimming left V 5 bases short and J 0 bases short, with 12 bases between. This CDR3 spans 15 amino acids. Per the original methods: Estimation of nucleated cell counts was performed using reference gene primer amplification. Some clones are missing from TCRdb's copy, which holds only in-frame ones; the method was immunoSEQ multiplex PCR. V, J and clone size are those of that table, while D and trimming were read from the DNA. Among about 240,000 clones listed, more than 75% were seen once. This chain connects TRBV11-1 to TRBJ2-3; D not resolved. This clonotype originated in a woman aged 70-85 years with active or convalescent COVID-19. Input material: peripheral blood. CDR3 region: CASSPRAPSTDTQYF. CDR3 bases: TGTGCCAGCAGCCCGCGTGCCCCCAGCACAGATACGCAGTATTTT.